This TCR beta chain was recorded in a study of molecular identifiers for immune sequencing clone quantification. About the research overall: Five portions were made in replicates from RNA of 20,000 or 100,000 naive CD8 cells, and four underwent sequencing.

This clonotype showed up just once. Using its own MiXCR run on the PCR reads, TCRdb lists one record per CDR3 protein. This sample has 300,000 to 350,000 distinct CDR3 sequences, with around a fifth found just once. The CDR3 has 17 amino acids. V shed 0 bases and J 5 bases; nucleotides not matched to a gene: 6. CDR1 is LNHDA, CDR2 SQIVND, per germline (reference sequence). The sequence derives from a human donor in good health. Some libraries in this study had Jurkat cell RNA spiked in. This chain connects TRBV19 to TRBJ2-3; TRBD2 matches at 12 bases. The sequenced material came from naive CD8+ T cells from blood, with Jurkat cell RNA spiked in. Subset reported: FACS-sorted CD8+CD4-CCR7+CD45RA+ naive T cells. CDR3 residues: CASSIDQLAGGRDTQYF. CDR3 nucleotides: TGTGCCAGTAGTATAGATCAGCTAGCGGGAGGGCGAGATACGCAGTATTTT.